The 24 T cell receptor beta chains presented below share a single source sample, sequenced in a study of T cell changes during pregnancy in multiple sclerosis. The assay was immunoSEQ multiplex PCR, and TCRdb's table has in-frame clones only and misses some. The table includes more than 45,000 clones, over 80% detected once. The sample was CD4+ T cells from peripheral blood mononuclear cells, taken in the second trimester of pregnancy. These receptors originate from a female donor in good health, enrolled as a control in a pregnancy study.

The chain combines TRBV5-4 with TRBJ2-7, with 10 positions matching TRBD1. The ends lost 4 bases at V and 3 bases at J; junction bases unmatched: 7. This CDR3 has 15 amino acids. Germline lookup yields CDR1 SGHNT and CDR2 YYREEE (reference sequence). The CDR3 is CASSPRTGGSYEQYF. CDR3 sequence (DNA): TGTGCCAGCAGCCCTCGGACAGGGGGAAGCTACGAGCAGTACTTC.

The chain uses TRBV10-3 and TRBJ2-5, with D maybe TRBD1 (6 bases). CDR1 ENHRY and CDR2 SYGVKD come from the germline V gene. CDR3 length equals 14 residues. V shed 5 bases and J shed 4 bases, with 14 bases lying between them. CDR3 coding DNA: TGTGCCATCAGTACAGGGTACGGACTAGAGACCCAGTACTTC. Amino acids: CAISTGYGLETQYF.

The V gene is TRBV4-3, the J gene TRBJ1-5; D might be TRBD1 (5 bases). Germline V gene lookup returns CDR1 LGHNA and CDR2 YSLEER. V was cut by 3 bases and J by 7 bases, with 10 bases left in between. The CDR3 consists of 13 residues. The CDR3 sequence: CASSQAWGQPQHF. The CDR3 coding sequence is TGCGCCAGCAGCCAGGCGTGGGGCCAGCCCCAGCATTTT.

The rearrangement uses TRBV11-2 and TRBJ2-3, with 7 bases that match TRBD2. Germline CDR1 reads SGHAT; CDR2 reads FQNNGV. The junction had 3 bases not matched to a gene; V was cut back by 1 base and J by 2 bases. This CDR3 has 15 residues. The CDR3 sequence: CASSLAGGSTDTQYF. CDR3 coding DNA: TGTGCCAGCAGCTTAGCGGGGGGATCCACAGATACGCAGTATTTT.

J is TRBJ2-1 and V is TRBV29-1; the match to TRBD2 covers 10 bases. Trimming cost V 3 bases and J 7 bases; bases outside gene matches: 3. The CDR3 contains 13 residues. Germline V gives CDR1 SQVTM, CDR2 ANQGSEA. CDR3 in amino acids: CSVEGTSENEQFF. The CDR3 nucleotides read TGCAGCGTTGAGGGGACTAGCGAGAATGAGCAGTTCTTC.

The chain couples TRBV15 to TRBJ2-3; 12 nucleotides align to TRBD2. CDR3 length: 15 amino acids. CDR1 LNHNV and CDR2 YYDKDF come from the germline V gene (reference sequence). V dropped 2 bases and J dropped 5; count of bases not matched to a gene: 2. In nucleotides, the CDR3 is TGTGCCACCAGCAGACTAGCGGGAGGGGAAGATACGCAGTATTTT. It yields the protein CATSRLAGGEDTQYF.

The chain is built from TRBV6-6 and TRBJ1-4; 8 bases align to TRBD1. CDR1 and CDR2 (germline): MNHNY, SVGAGI (reference sequence). The CDR3 totals 14 residues. Germline trimming cut 6 bases from V and 5 bases from J; bases unmatched to any gene: 5. CDR3 protein: CASSSRDRNEKLFF. The CDR3 bases are TGTGCCAGCAGCTCACGGGACAGGAATGAAAAACTGTTTTTT.

Written as DNA, the CDR3 is TGTGCCAGCAGCTACAGGACAGGGGCCACAGATACGCAGTATTTT. Protein product: CASSYRTGATDTQYF. This chain uses TRBV11-3 with TRBJ2-3, with 9 bases aligning to TRBD1. CDR1 and CDR2 from the germline V gene are SGHNT and YENEEA. V shed 4 bases and J 2 bases; nucleotides not matched to a gene: 4. CDR3 size: 15 residues.

The chain has TRBV5-1 and TRBJ1-2; 8 nucleotides agree with TRBD1. Germline loops: CDR1 SGHRS, CDR2 YFSETQ. The CDR3 has 13 residues. Losses at the gene ends were 8 bases for V and 6 bases for J; bases not matched to a gene: 9. This chain's CDR3 is CASTPAGGHGYTF. CDR3 in DNA: TGCGCCAGTACCCCGGCAGGGGGCCATGGCTACACCTTC.

J is TRBJ2-2 and V is TRBV19; 8 nucleotides line up with TRBD1. The CDR3 runs to 14 residues. The trim removed 6 bases at V and 3 bases at J, leaving 3 bases unmatched. The germline CDR1 and CDR2 sequences are LNHDA and SQIVND (reference sequence). This CDR3 is CASRTGAYTGELFF. CDR3 DNA: TGTGCCAGTAGGACAGGGGCCTACACCGGGGAGCTGTTTTTT.

The V call is TRBV19, the J call TRBJ2-7; no definite D call. Looked up from germline, CDR1 is LNHDA and CDR2 is SQIVND (reference sequence). Between the trimmed V and J ends, which lost 9 bases and 0 bases, there was a span of 18 bases. This CDR3 region has 15 residues. The CDR3 spells CASTRARPSSYEQYF. The CDR3 coding sequence is TGTGCCAGCACACGCGCGCGCCCTAGCTCCTACGAGCAGTACTTC.

This clone was seen a few times. The V and J genes are TRBV6-6 and TRBJ2-1; D is ambiguous. This CDR3 is built from 15 residues. In germline, CDR1 is MNHNY, CDR2 SVGAGI (reference sequence). V was trimmed by 6 bases and J by 0 bases, leaving 12 bases between them. For the CDR3, the DNA is TGTGCCAGCAGATACGAGGCTAGCTCCTACAATGAGCAGTTCTTC. This codes for CASRYEASSYNEQFF.

CDR3 bases: TGTGCCAGTGCTTTGGCCGCACCAGATACGCAGTATTTT. Translating it yields CASALAAPDTQYF. The rearrangement joins TRBV28 to TRBJ2-3; D not certain. V lost 9 bases and J 4 bases, leaving 14 bases between the germline ends. The CDR3 spans 13 residues. Germline lookup yields CDR1 MDHEN and CDR2 SYDVKM.

The chain links TRBV29-1 to TRBJ1-2; TRBD1 matches at 7 bases. The CDR3 extends over 14 amino acids. The germline V gene has CDR1 SQVTM and CDR2 ANQGSEA. J lost 2 bases, V lost 6 bases, and 9 bases had no gene match. The CDR3 loop reads CSVEGAGGNYGYTF. CDR3 coding DNA: TGCAGCGTAGAGGGCGCAGGGGGAAACTATGGCTACACCTTC. The variable domain in full, with the rest retrieved from reference TRBV29-1 and TRBJ1-2, is SAVISQKPSRDICQRGTSLTIQCQVDSQVTMMFWYRQQPGQSLTLIATANQGSEATYESGFVIDKFPISRPNLTFSTLTVSNMSPEDSSIYLCSVEGAGGNYGYTFGSGTRLTVV.

The V and J genes are TRBV6-1 and TRBJ1-5; 8 bases map to TRBD1. Trimming removed 5 bases from V and 10 bases from J; junction bases left unmatched: 13. There are 15 residues in the CDR3. Germline CDR1 MNHNS, CDR2 SASEGT. In nucleotides, the CDR3 is TGTGCCAGCAGTCGTAGGGGACAGGAACGCTATCCCCAGCATTTT. It is translated as CASSRRGQERYPQHF.

The chain combines TRBV2 with TRBJ1-2; 7 positions agree with TRBD1. Trimming at V came to 1 base and at J to 4 bases, leaving 6 bases not matched to a gene. This CDR3 is 15 amino acids long. Germline CDR1 SNHLY, CDR2 FYNNEI. The CDR3 is CASSEGRGVGYGYTF. The CDR3 coding sequence is TGTGCCAGCAGTGAAGGCAGGGGGGTCGGCTATGGCTACACCTTC.

The chain combines TRBV5-8 with TRBJ2-3, with 8 bases fitting TRBD2. This CDR3 is built from 15 residues. Germline trimming cut 0 bases from V and 4 bases from J; bases unmatched to any gene: 4. Germline V gives CDR1 SGHTS, CDR2 YDEGEE. DNA of the CDR3: TGTGCCAGCAGCTTGGCCGGGCGGGAGGCAGATACGCAGTATTTT. This codes for CASSLAGREADTQYF.

V gene TRBV5-4 combines with J gene TRBJ2-3; 11 bases align to TRBD2. Germline V lookup: CDR1 SGHNT, CDR2 YYREEE (reference sequence). The CDR3 has 16 residues. The V and J ends lost 4 bases and 6 bases, in that order; junction bases with no gene match: 10. The chain's CDR3 is CASSVLAGGQGDTQYF. The DNA of the CDR3 is TGTGCCAGCAGCGTCCTAGCGGGGGGCCAGGGGGATACGCAGTATTTT.

In its sample, this clone was seen once. The genes are TRBV11-1 and TRBJ2-2; 13 nucleotides agree with TRBD2. In germline, CDR1 is SGHAT, CDR2 FQDESV (reference sequence). This CDR3 is built from 18 residues. V was pared by 5 bases and J by 3 bases, with 9 bases of the junction left unmatched. Here the CDR3 DNA reads TGTGCCAGCAGCCCCGGACTAGCGGGAGTCCTGGACACCGGGGAGCTGTTTTTT. Protein product: CASSPGLAGVLDTGELFF. Combining the CDR3 with reference TRBV11-1 and TRBJ2-2 gives the whole variable domain EAEVAQSPRYKITEKSQAVAFWCDPISGHATLYWYRQILGQGPELLVQFQDESVVDDSQLPKDRFSAERLKGVDSTLKIQPAELGDSAMYLCASSPGLAGVLDTGELFFGEGSRLTVL.

V is TRBV6-5 and J is TRBJ2-3, with TRBD1 matching 8 bases. Per germline, CDR1 MNHEY and CDR2 SVGAGI. The CDR3 has 14 amino acids. The CDR3 nucleotides are TGTGCGTCGCGGACGGACAGGGGCACAGATACGCAGTATTTT. Amino acids: CASRTDRGTDTQYF.

CDR3 sequence (DNA): TGTGCCAGCAGCGGACAAGGGGGCGCGCCTAATGAAAAACTGTTTTTT. Its protein product is CASSGQGGAPNEKLFF. The chain combines TRBV5-4 with TRBJ1-4, with 7 bases matching TRBD1. The germline V gene encodes CDR1 SGHNT and CDR2 YYREEE (reference sequence). With V trimmed by 4 bases and J by 3 bases, 9 bases remained unmatched. The CDR3 length is 16 residues.

This clone was counted once. The gene calls are TRBV9 and TRBJ2-5, with 12 bases aligning to TRBD1. V was clipped by 4 bases and J by 5 bases; unmatched bases: 9. CDR3 length: 16 amino acids. Germline V CDR1 and CDR2: SGDLS, YYNGEE. The DNA for the CDR3 is TGTGCCAGCAGCCTAGGGACAGGGGGCGGTTGGGAGACCCAGTACTTC. As protein: CASSLGTGGGWETQYF.

The gene calls are TRBV30 and TRBJ2-1, with 8 bases identical to TRBD2. Germline CDR1 reads GTSNPN; CDR2 reads SVGIG (reference sequence). Losses at the gene ends were 8 bases for V and 4 bases for J; bases not matched to a gene: 7. This CDR3 is 13 amino acids long. Written as DNA, the CDR3 is TGTGCCCGAGGACTAGCAGAATACAATGAGCAGTTCTTC. It encodes CARGLAEYNEQFF. The entire variable domain, with the rest obtained from reference TRBV30 and TRBJ2-1, is as follows: SQTIHQWPATLVQPVGSPLSLECTVEGTSNPNLYWYRQAAGRGLQLLFYSVGIGQISSEVPQNLSASRPQDRQFILSSKKLLLSDSGFYLCARGLAEYNEQFFGPGTRLTVL.

In this sample, this clone turned up once. The chain employs TRBV4-2 and TRBJ2-7; tentative D call: TRBD2 (6 bases). Germline CDR1 and CDR2: LGHNA and YNFKEQ. Trimming took 0 bases from V and 7 from J, leaving 7 bases between them. CDR3 length: 12 amino acids. The CDR3 spells CASSQDAGEQYF. The DNA for the CDR3 is TGTGCCAGCAGCCAAGACGCGGGGGAGCAGTACTTC.